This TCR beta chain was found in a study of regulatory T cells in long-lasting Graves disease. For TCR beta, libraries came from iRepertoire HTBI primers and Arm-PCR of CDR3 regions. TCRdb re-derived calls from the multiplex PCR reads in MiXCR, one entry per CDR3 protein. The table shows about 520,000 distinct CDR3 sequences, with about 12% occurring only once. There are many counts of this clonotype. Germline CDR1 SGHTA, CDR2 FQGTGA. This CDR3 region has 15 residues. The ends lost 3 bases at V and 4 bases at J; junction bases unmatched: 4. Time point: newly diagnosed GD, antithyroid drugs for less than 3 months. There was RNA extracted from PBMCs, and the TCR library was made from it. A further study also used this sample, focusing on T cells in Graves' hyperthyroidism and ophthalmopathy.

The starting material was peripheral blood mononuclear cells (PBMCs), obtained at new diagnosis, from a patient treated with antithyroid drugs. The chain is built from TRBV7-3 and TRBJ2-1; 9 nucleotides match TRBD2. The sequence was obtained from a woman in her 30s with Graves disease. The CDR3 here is CASSFGGLAYNEQFF. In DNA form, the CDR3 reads TGTGCCAGCAGCTTCGGGGGACTAGCTTACAATGAGCAGTTCTTC.